This T cell receptor beta chain was captured by sequencing in a study of T cells after posttransplantation cyclophosphamide. The method was immunoSEQ multiplex PCR; TCRdb's version includes in-frame clones alone and lacks a portion of them. The sample shows 5,000 or so clones, around 93% of them seen only once. Points on this clone: What it binds is not known.

Study results and limitations: TRB overlap between skin or GI tissue T cells and blood was limited. TRB clonality was highly associated with recipient CMV seropositivity and reactivation.

Trimming shortened V by 6 bases and J by 0 bases, and 5 bases separated the two germline ends. The CDR3 extends over 12 amino acids. Germline V gene lookup returns CDR1 MNHNS and CDR2 SASEGT. Sample: CD4+ T cells sorted from bone marrow. V and J are TRBV6-1 and TRBJ2-5, with unresolved D. This receptor was taken from a woman aged 55-70 years in good health, CMV-negative, and a related stem cell transplant donor. CDR3 sequence reads: CASRTDQETQYF. CDR3 DNA: TGTGCCAGCAGAACGGACCAAGAGACCCAGTACTTC.